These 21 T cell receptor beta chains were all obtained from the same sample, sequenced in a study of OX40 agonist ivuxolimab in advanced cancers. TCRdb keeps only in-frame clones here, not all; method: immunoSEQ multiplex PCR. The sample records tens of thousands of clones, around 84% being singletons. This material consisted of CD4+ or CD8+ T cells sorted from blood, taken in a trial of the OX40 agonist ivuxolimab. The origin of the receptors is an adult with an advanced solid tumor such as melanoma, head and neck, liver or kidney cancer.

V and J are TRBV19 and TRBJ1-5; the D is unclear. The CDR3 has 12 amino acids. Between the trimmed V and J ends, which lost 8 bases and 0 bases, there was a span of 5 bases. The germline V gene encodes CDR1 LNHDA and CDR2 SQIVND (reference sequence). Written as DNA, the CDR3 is TGTGCCAGTCAGGTTAGCAATCAGCCCCAGCATTTT. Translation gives CASQVSNQPQHF.

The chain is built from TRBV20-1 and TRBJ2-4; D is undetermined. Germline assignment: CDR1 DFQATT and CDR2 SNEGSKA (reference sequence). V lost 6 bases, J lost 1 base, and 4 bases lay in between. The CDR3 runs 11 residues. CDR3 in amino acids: CSAAAKNIQYF. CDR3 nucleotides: TGCAGTGCCGCCGCCAAAAACATTCAGTACTTC.

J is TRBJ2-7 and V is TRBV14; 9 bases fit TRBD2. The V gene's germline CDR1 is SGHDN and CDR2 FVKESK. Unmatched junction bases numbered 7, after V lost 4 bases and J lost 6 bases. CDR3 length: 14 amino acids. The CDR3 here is CASSPPGLAPEQYF. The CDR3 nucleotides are TGTGCCAGCAGCCCCCCGGGACTAGCTCCCGAGCAGTACTTC.

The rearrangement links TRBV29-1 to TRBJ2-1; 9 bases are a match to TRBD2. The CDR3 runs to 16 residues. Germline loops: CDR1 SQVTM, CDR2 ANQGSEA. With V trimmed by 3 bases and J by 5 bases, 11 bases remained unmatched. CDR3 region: CSVDSSGVRPHNEQFF. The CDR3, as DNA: TGCAGCGTTGACTCTAGCGGGGTAAGGCCCCACAATGAGCAGTTCTTC.

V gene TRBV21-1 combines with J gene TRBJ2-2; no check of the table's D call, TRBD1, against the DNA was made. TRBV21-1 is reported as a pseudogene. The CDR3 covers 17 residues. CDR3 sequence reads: CASEGLRGIRNTGELFF. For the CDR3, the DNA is TGTGCCAGCGAAGGACTCAGGGGAATTCGGAACACCGGGGAGCTGTTTTTT.

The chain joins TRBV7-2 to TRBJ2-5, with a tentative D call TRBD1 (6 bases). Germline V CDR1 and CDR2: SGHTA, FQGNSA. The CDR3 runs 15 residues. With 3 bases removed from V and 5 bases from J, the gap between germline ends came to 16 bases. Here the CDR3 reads CASSFGTFSAETQYF. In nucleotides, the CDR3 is TGTGCCAGCAGCTTCGGGACATTCAGTGCGGAGACCCAGTACTTC.

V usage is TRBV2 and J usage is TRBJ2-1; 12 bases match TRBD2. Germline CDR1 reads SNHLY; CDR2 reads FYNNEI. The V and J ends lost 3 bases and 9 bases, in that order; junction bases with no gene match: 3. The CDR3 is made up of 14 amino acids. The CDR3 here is CASSDLAGGAEQFF. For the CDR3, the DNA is TGTGCCAGCAGTGACCTAGCGGGAGGGGCTGAGCAGTTCTTC. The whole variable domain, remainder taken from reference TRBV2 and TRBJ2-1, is EPEVTQTPSHQVTQMGQEVILRCVPISNHLYFYWYRQILGQKVEFLVSFYNNEISEKSEIFDDQFSVERPDGSNFTLKIRSTKLEDSAMYFCASSDLAGGAEQFFGPGTRLTVL.

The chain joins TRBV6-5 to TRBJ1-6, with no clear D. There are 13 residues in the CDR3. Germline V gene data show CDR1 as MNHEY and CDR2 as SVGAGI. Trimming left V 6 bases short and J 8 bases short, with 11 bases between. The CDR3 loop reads CASRRADDSPLHF. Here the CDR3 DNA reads TGTGCCAGCAGACGGGCCGACGATTCACCCCTCCACTTT.

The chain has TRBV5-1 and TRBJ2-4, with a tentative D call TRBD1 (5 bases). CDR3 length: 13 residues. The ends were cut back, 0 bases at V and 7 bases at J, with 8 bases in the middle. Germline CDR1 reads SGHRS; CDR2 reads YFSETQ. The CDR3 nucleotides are TGCGCCAGCAGCTTGGAGCCAGGGAACATTCAGTACTTC. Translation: CASSLEPGNIQYF.

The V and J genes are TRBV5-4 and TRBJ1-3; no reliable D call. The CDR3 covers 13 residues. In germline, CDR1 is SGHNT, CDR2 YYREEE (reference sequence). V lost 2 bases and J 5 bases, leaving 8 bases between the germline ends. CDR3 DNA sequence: TGTGCCAGCAGCTTATGGGGTAGAAACACCATATATTTT. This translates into CASSLWGRNTIYF. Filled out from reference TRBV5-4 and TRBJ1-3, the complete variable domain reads ETGVTQSPTHLIKTRGQQVTLRCSSQSGHNTVSWYQQALGQGPQFIFQYYREEENGRGNFPPRFSGLQFPNYSSELNVNALELDDSALYLCASSLWGRNTIYFGEGSWLTVV.

The CDR3 reads CASSQGHTGELFF. DNA for the CDR3: TGCGCCAGCAGCCAAGGACACACCGGGGAGCTGTTTTTT. The chain recombines TRBV4-3 with TRBJ2-2; D call uncertain. V lost 1 base, J lost 3 bases, and 3 bases lay in between. Per germline, CDR1 LGHNA and CDR2 YSLEER. CDR3 length: 13 residues.

The CDR3 loop reads CASSLRGTDTQYF. CDR3 nucleotide sequence: TGTGCCAGCAGTTTACGAGGAACAGATACGCAGTATTTT. The chain joins TRBV27 to TRBJ2-3; no firm D call. CDR1 is MNHEY, CDR2 SMNVEV, per germline (reference sequence). Trimming cost V 2 bases and J 3 bases, with 6 bases left between them. The CDR3 is made up of 13 amino acids.

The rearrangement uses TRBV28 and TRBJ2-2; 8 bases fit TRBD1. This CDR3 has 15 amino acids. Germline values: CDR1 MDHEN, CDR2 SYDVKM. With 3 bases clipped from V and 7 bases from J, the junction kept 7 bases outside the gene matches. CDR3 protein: CASSFGGQGVGELFF. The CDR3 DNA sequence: TGTGCCAGCAGTTTTGGTGGACAGGGCGTCGGGGAGCTGTTTTTT. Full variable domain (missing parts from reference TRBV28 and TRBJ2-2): DVKVTQSSRYLVKRTGEKVFLECVQDMDHENMFWYRQDPGLGLRLIYFSYDVKMKEKGDIPEGYSVSREKKERFSLILESASTNQTSMYLCASSFGGQGVGELFFGEGSRLTVL.

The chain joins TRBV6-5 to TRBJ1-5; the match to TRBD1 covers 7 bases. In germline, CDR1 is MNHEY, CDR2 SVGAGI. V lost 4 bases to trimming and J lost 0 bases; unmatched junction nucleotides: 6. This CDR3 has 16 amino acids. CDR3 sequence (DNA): TGTGCCAGCAGTTCCGGGGACAGATATAGCAATCAGCCCCAGCATTTT. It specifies CASSSGDRYSNQPQHF.

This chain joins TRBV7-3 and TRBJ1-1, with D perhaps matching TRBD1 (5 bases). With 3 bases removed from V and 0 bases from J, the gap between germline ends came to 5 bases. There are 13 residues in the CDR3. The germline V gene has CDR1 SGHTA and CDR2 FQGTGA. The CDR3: CASSLTVNTEAFF. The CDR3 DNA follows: TGTGCCAGCAGCTTGACAGTGAACACTGAAGCTTTCTTT.

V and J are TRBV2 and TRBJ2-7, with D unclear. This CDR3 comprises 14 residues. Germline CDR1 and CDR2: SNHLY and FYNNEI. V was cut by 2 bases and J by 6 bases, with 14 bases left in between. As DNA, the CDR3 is TGTGCCAGCAGTGAAACACCCCTAGTGGGCGAGCAGTACTTC. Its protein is CASSETPLVGEQYF. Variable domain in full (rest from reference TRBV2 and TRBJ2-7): EPEVTQTPSHQVTQMGQEVILRCVPISNHLYFYWYRQILGQKVEFLVSFYNNEISEKSEIFDDQFSVERPDGSNFTLKIRSTKLEDSAMYFCASSETPLVGEQYFGPGTRLTVT.

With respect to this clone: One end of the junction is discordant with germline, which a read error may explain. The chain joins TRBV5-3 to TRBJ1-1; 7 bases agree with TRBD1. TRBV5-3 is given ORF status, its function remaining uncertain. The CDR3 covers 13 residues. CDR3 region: CASSSDRAVEAFF. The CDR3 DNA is TGTGCCAGCAGCTCAGACAGGGCTGTTGAAGCTTTCTTT.

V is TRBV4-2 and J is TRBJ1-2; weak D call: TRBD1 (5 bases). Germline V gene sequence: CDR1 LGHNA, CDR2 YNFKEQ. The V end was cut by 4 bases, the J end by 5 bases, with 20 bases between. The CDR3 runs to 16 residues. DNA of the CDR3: TGTGCCAGCAGCCTATTGAGCGGCACAGGTACTTATGGCTACACCTTC. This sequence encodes CASSLLSGTGTYGYTF.

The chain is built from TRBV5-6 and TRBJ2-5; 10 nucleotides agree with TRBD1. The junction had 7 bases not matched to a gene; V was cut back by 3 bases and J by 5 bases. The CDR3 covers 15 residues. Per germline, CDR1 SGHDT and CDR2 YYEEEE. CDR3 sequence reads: CASSSWDRGTETQYF. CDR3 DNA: TGTGCCAGCAGCTCATGGGACAGGGGCACTGAGACCCAGTACTTC.

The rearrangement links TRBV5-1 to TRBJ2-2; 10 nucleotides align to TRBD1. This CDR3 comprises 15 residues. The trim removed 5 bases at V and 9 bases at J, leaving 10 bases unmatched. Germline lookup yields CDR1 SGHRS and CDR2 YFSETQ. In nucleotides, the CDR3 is TGCGCCAGCAGTCGAGGGACAGGGGAGCACCGGGAGCTGTTTTTT. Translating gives CASSRGTGEHRELFF.

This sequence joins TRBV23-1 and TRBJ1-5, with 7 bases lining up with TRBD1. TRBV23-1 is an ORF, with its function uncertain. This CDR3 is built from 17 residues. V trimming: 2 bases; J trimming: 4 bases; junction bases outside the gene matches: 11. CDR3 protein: CASSQPLTGTANQPQHF. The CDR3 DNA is TGCGCCAGCAGTCAACCGCTCACCGGGACAGCTAATCAGCCCCAGCATTTT.